Presented here are 31 T cell receptor beta chains from one specimen sequenced in a study of blood T cell repertoires in COVID-19. Sequencing used immunoSEQ multiplex PCR; TCRdb keeps in-frame clones, though not all of them. The profile shows approximately 260,000 clones, approximately 83% of them singletons. The sequenced sample consisted of peripheral blood. These receptors all stem from a woman aged 70 to 79 with acute or convalescent COVID-19.

The rearrangement uses TRBV5-6 and TRBJ2-1; D perhaps matches TRBD2 (6 bases). The germline gives CDR1 SGHDT, CDR2 YYEEEE. V was cut by 1 base and J by 4 bases, with 12 bases left in between. The CDR3 length is 15 residues. The CDR3 region has the DNA TGTGCCAGCAGCTTGTTCGGGGGAGAGTACAATGAGCAGTTCTTC. This codes for CASSLFGGEYNEQFF.

The chain joins TRBV6-5 to TRBJ2-2; 12 bases fit TRBD2. V shed 7 bases and J 5 bases; nucleotides not matched to a gene: 2. This CDR3 is built from 14 residues. Germline V gene data show CDR1 as MNHEY and CDR2 as SVGAGI. The CDR3 DNA is TGTGCCAGCAAAGGGACTAGCGGGACCGGGGAGCTGTTTTTT. Its protein is CASKGTSGTGELFF.

CDR3: CATAGRMNTEAFF. The CDR3 region has the DNA TGTGCAACAGCCGGTCGGATGAACACTGAAGCTTTCTTT. The chain carries TRBV3-1 (or the pseudogene TRBV3-2) and TRBJ1-1; D remains unclear. Germline-derived CDR1 and CDR2 are LGHDT and YNNKEL (reference sequence). This CDR3 spans 13 amino acids.

The V gene is TRBV19, the J gene TRBJ1-6; no reliable D call. Deletions cut 8 bases from V and 3 bases from J, with 14 bases between. The CDR3 consists of 15 residues. Looked up from germline, CDR1 is LNHDA and CDR2 is SQIVND (reference sequence). For the CDR3, the DNA is TGTGCCAGTCTAGACCCCACGGACTATAATTCACCCCTCCACTTT. Its protein product is CASLDPTDYNSPLHF.

This clone was seen only a few times. The chain recombines TRBV30 with TRBJ1-6, with D maybe TRBD1 (5 bases). Trimming pared 3 bases from V and 6 bases from J, leaving 9 bases between. CDR3 length: 13 residues. Germline V lookup: CDR1 GTSNPN, CDR2 SVGIG (reference sequence). The chain's CDR3 is CAWRGASNSPLHF. The CDR3 DNA reads TGTGCCTGGAGAGGGGCCAGTAATTCACCCCTCCACTTT.

Regarding this clone: At one end, the junction sequence differs from germline, possibly due to a read error. V gene TRBV12-3 or TRBV12-4 combines with J gene TRBJ1-6, with D perhaps TRBD1 (5 bases). This CDR3 spans 12 amino acids. Written as DNA, the CDR3 is TGTGCCAGCAGTTTAGCGCTGAGACAGTCTTTTTTT. It specifies CASSLALRQSFF.

This clone was seen just once. The V gene is TRBV7-9, the J gene TRBJ2-5; 9 bases are shared with TRBD2. J lost 2 bases, V lost 5 bases, and 12 bases had no gene match. This CDR3 is 17 amino acids long. Germline assignment: CDR1 SEHNR and CDR2 FQNEAQ (reference sequence). The CDR3 region is CASSQLGSGGYQETQYF. CDR3 DNA: TGTGCCAGCAGCCAGCTTGGCAGCGGGGGGTATCAAGAGACCCAGTACTTC.

This chain joins TRBV15 and TRBJ2-7, with D perhaps TRBD1 (5 bases). The CDR3 length is 14 residues. The ends were cut back, 9 bases at V and 0 bases at J, with 15 bases in the middle. Per the germline V gene, CDR1 is LNHNV and CDR2 is YYDKDF (reference sequence). CDR3: CATGVKRVSYEQYF. Here the CDR3 DNA reads TGTGCCACAGGGGTGAAGCGCGTCTCCTACGAGCAGTACTTC. Using reference TRBV15 and TRBJ2-7 for the parts outside the CDR3, the full variable domain is DAMVIQNPRYQVTQFGKPVTLSCSQTLNHNVMYWYQQKSSQAPKLLFHYYDKDFNNEADTPDNFQSRRPNTSFCFLDIRSPGLGDTAMYLCATGVKRVSYEQYFGPGTRLTVT.

This chain uses TRBV19 with TRBJ2-6; tentative D call: TRBD1 (6 bases). CDR1 is LNHDA, CDR2 SQIVND, per germline (reference sequence). This CDR3 has 13 residues. Trimming stripped 7 bases from V and 2 bases from J, with 6 bases between. CDR3 sequence reads: CASKGAGANVLTF. The CDR3 nucleotides are TGTGCCAGTAAGGGGGCTGGGGCCAACGTCCTGACTTTC.

The CDR3, as DNA: TGTGCCAGCAGCTCCCGGGACAGGGGGCGAGGGACTGAAGCTTTCTTT. It yields the protein CASSSRDRGRGTEAFF. The chain couples TRBV11-2 to TRBJ1-1; the match to TRBD1 covers 12 bases. CDR1 and CDR2 from the germline V gene are SGHAT and FQNNGV. The ends lost 4 bases at V and 5 bases at J; junction bases unmatched: 8. The CDR3 has 16 amino acids.

Only a few counts were recorded for this clone. This chain connects TRBV6-5 to TRBJ1-3, with 7 bases that match TRBD1. The V gene end was trimmed by 6 bases and the J gene end by 4 bases; junction bases not matched to a gene: 6. The CDR3 has 14 residues. Germline CDR1 is MNHEY and CDR2 is SVGAGI. In DNA, the CDR3 is TGTGCCAGCAGCCACAGGGGACGGGGAAACACCATATATTTT. Its translation is CASSHRGRGNTIYF.

V usage is TRBV27 and J usage is TRBJ2-7; perhaps TRBD2 as D (7 bases). The CDR3 length is 15 residues. Trimming took 1 base from V and 5 from J, leaving 15 bases between them. The germline V gene encodes CDR1 MNHEY and CDR2 SMNVEV (reference sequence). CDR3 protein: CASSLLSGGINEQYF. The CDR3, as DNA: TGTGCCAGCAGTTTATTATCGGGGGGCATAAACGAGCAGTACTTC.

This chain connects TRBV10-2 to TRBJ1-5; D not certain. Germline values: CDR1 WSHSY, CDR2 SAAADI. The length of the CDR3 is 14 residues. The ends were cut back, 6 bases at V and 4 bases at J, with 13 bases in the middle. The CDR3 region is CASSQVSPNQPQHF. The CDR3 DNA sequence: TGCGCCAGCAGCCAGGTTTCTCCAAATCAGCCCCAGCATTTT.

The chain couples TRBV4-1 to TRBJ2-3; 8 bases fit TRBD1. V trimming: 4 bases; J trimming: 3 bases; junction bases outside the gene matches: 18. Germline assignment: CDR1 MGHRA and CDR2 YSYEKL. The CDR3 sequence is 19 residues long. CDR3 sequence (DNA): TGCGCCAGCAGCCTCAAGCAGCCTCCGGGCAGGGGGCGGACAGATACGCAGTATTTT. Amino acid sequence: CASSLKQPPGRGRTDTQYF.

The CDR3 DNA follows: TGTGCCAGCAGCCAAACGGGACTAGGCCGTAGCGATGAGCAGTTCTTC. Protein sequence: CASSQTGLGRSDEQFF. The rearrangement joins TRBV3-1 (or the pseudogene TRBV3-2) to TRBJ2-1; 8 bases agree with TRBD2. The length of the CDR3 is 16 residues. The V segment lost 2 bases and the J segment 8 bases; nucleotides outside the gene matches: 11. The germline gives CDR1 LGHDT, CDR2 YNNKEL (reference sequence).

V gene TRBV7-8 combines with J gene TRBJ1-1, with D possibly being TRBD1 (5 bases). The CDR3 extends over 14 amino acids. Germline V gene sequence: CDR1 SGHVS, CDR2 FQNEAQ. Trimming took 5 bases from V and 4 from J, leaving 14 bases between them. CDR3 DNA sequence: TGTGCCAGCAGCGAAAGGGGTGTTACCACTGAAGCTTTCTTT. Its translation is CASSERGVTTEAFF. The variable domain in full, with the rest retrieved from reference TRBV7-8 and TRBJ1-1, is GAGVSQSPRYKVAKRGQDVALRCDPISGHVSLFWYQQALGQGPEFLTYFQNEAQLDKSGLPSDRFFAERPEGSVSTLKIQRTQQEDSAVYLCASSERGVTTEAFFGQGTRLTVV.

The V call is TRBV5-1, the J call TRBJ2-7; D possibly corresponds to TRBD2 (7 bases). This CDR3 is 16 amino acids long. V was shortened by 1 base and J by 4 bases, with 18 bases between the two germline ends. Germline CDR1 and CDR2: SGHRS and YFSETQ. The CDR3: CASSLFVRGGGYEQYF. Written as DNA, the CDR3 is TGCGCCAGCAGCTTGTTTGTGAGGGGGGGTGGTTACGAGCAGTACTTC. The full variable domain, its missing parts supplied by reference TRBV5-1 and TRBJ2-7, is KAGVTQTPRYLIKTRGQQVTLSCSPISGHRSVSWYQQTPGQGLQFLFEYFSETQRNKGNFPGRFSGRQFSNSRSEMNVSTLELGDSALYLCASSLFVRGGGYEQYFGPGTRLTVT.

The gene calls are TRBV7-8 and TRBJ2-3, with TRBD2 identical over 7 bases. The CDR3 totals 15 residues. Germline values: CDR1 SGHVS, CDR2 FQNEAQ. V was clipped by 2 bases and J by 6 bases; unmatched bases: 8. In nucleotides, the CDR3 is TGTGCCAGCAGCTTACGATGGACTAGTAAGGATACGCAGTATTTT. It is translated as CASSLRWTSKDTQYF.

J is TRBJ1-4 and V is TRBV4-1; D ambiguous. This CDR3 is 16 amino acids long. V gave up 8 bases and J gave up 0 bases, with 16 bases separating them. Germline CDR1 and CDR2: MGHRA and YSYEKL. As DNA, the CDR3 is TGCGCCAGCCGGGATCAACATTATGCAACTAATGAAAAACTGTTTTTT. The encoded protein is CASRDQHYATNEKLFF.

Details on this clone: This CDR3 fails to terminate in the conserved phenylalanine or tryptophan, so it likely reflects a read error. The DNA is omitted, as the CDR3 cannot be located on it reliably, and the CDR3 follows TCRdb's listing. The rearrangement links TRBV12-3 or TRBV12-4 to TRBJ1-1. 12 amino acids form the CDR3, both terminal residues included. Here the CDR3 reads CASSLHLYPRGG.

J is TRBJ1-2 and V is TRBV21-1; the table names TRBD1, a call not compared with the DNA. TRBV21-1 is a documented pseudogene. The CDR3 length is 18 residues. DNA for the CDR3: TGTGCCAGCAGCAATGGAGGGACAGGCAAACTGGTTAACTATGGCTACACCTTC. Translating it yields CASSNGGTGKLVNYGYTF.

This chain links TRBV2 with TRBJ1-1, with 8 bases fitting TRBD1. The CDR3 is made up of 13 amino acids. V shed 8 bases, J shed 5 bases, and the junction held 7 bases outside the gene matches. The V gene's germline CDR1 is SNHLY and CDR2 FYNNEI. The CDR3 nucleotides are TGTGCCAGCCGCAGACAGGGGAAAACTGAAGCTTTCTTT. Protein product: CASRRQGKTEAFF.

In this sample, this clone turned up once. The chain employs TRBV12-3 or TRBV12-4 and TRBJ1-2; D unclear. The ends were cut back, 6 bases at V and 4 bases at J, with 12 bases in the middle. The CDR3 consists of 13 residues. CDR3 residues: CASRSEKSYGYTF. CDR3 DNA sequence: TGTGCCAGCAGGTCGGAGAAGAGCTATGGCTACACCTTC.

This rearrangement joins TRBV5-4 to TRBJ2-3; 11 positions match TRBD2. The CDR3 contains 16 residues. CDR1 SGHNT and CDR2 YYREEE come from the germline V gene (reference sequence). Trimming took 4 bases from V and 8 from J; bases not matched to a gene: 12. Here the CDR3 DNA reads TGTGCCAGCAGCGTCCCCGGGACTAGCGGACCGGGTACGCAGTATTTT. Encoded protein: CASSVPGTSGPGTQYF.

The chain joins TRBV30 to TRBJ1-2, with 11 bases aligning to TRBD1. Unmatched junction bases numbered 4, after V lost 5 bases and J lost 5 bases. This CDR3 comprises 13 residues. Germline V gene sequence: CDR1 GTSNPN, CDR2 SVGIG (reference sequence). The CDR3 reads CAWRDRGGYGYTF. CDR3 sequence (DNA): TGTGCCTGGCGGGACAGGGGGGGTTATGGCTACACCTTC. Full variable domain (outside the CDR3, taken from reference TRBV30 and TRBJ1-2): SQTIHQWPATLVQPVGSPLSLECTVEGTSNPNLYWYRQAAGRGLQLLFYSVGIGQISSEVPQNLSASRPQDRQFILSSKKLLLSDSGFYLCAWRDRGGYGYTFGSGTRLTVV.

This clone has just one count. The chain recombines TRBV7-9 with TRBJ2-7, with D perhaps TRBD2 (6 bases). V lost 5 bases to trimming and J lost 2 bases, with 16 bases between them. Germline V lookup: CDR1 SEHNR, CDR2 FQNEAQ (reference sequence). The CDR3 covers 15 residues. The CDR3 protein is CASSKAGRGPYEQYF. Here the CDR3 DNA reads TGTGCCAGCAGCAAAGCTGGGCGGGGACCCTACGAGCAGTACTTC.

The rearrangement joins TRBV3-1 (or the pseudogene TRBV3-2) to TRBJ2-3; 9 bases fit TRBD2. V gave up 0 bases and J gave up 2 bases; unmatched junction bases: 3. In germline, CDR1 is LGHDT, CDR2 YNNKEL (reference sequence). This CDR3 has 16 amino acids. The DNA for the CDR3 is TGTGCCAGCAGCCAAGAAGCGGGGGGTAACACAGATACGCAGTATTTT. Amino acids: CASSQEAGGNTDTQYF.

The chain recombines TRBV11-2 with TRBJ2-1; maybe TRBD2 (5 bases). V was shortened by 5 bases and J by 8 bases, with 22 bases between the two germline ends. Germline CDR1 is SGHAT and CDR2 is FQNNGV. The CDR3 runs 16 residues. The CDR3: CASSPPGLRSGDEQFF. The CDR3 region has the DNA TGTGCCAGCAGCCCTCCCGGTTTGAGAAGCGGCGATGAGCAGTTCTTC.

The chain joins TRBV7-9 to TRBJ2-1, with 7 bases that match TRBD1. Trimming cost V 4 bases and J 3 bases; bases outside gene matches: 6. CDR1 is SEHNR, CDR2 FQNEAQ, per germline (reference sequence). This CDR3 is 15 amino acids long. CDR3 sequence reads: CASSSPGTVYNEQFF. DNA of the CDR3: TGTGCCAGCAGCTCGCCCGGGACAGTCTACAATGAGCAGTTCTTC.

The V gene is TRBV3-1 (or the pseudogene TRBV3-2), the J gene TRBJ2-5; D uncertain. The germline V gene has CDR1 LGHDT and CDR2 YNNKEL (reference sequence). The V gene lost 4 bases and the J gene lost 4 bases, with 16 bases spanning the gap. The CDR3 spans 15 residues. DNA for the CDR3: TGTGCCAGCAGCCTCCGAGGCCGATTCATAGAGACCCAGTACTTC. Translation gives CASSLRGRFIETQYF.

This clone has just one count. V and J are TRBV30 and TRBJ1-5; possibly TRBD1 for D (6 bases). V gave up 1 base and J gave up 1 base, with 14 bases separating them. This CDR3 spans 16 amino acids. Germline CDR1 and CDR2: GTSNPN and SVGIG (reference sequence). CDR3 nucleotides: TGTGCCTGGAGTGCCGAAAACGGACAGAGCAATCAGCCCCAGCATTTT. Translation gives CAWSAENGQSNQPQHF.